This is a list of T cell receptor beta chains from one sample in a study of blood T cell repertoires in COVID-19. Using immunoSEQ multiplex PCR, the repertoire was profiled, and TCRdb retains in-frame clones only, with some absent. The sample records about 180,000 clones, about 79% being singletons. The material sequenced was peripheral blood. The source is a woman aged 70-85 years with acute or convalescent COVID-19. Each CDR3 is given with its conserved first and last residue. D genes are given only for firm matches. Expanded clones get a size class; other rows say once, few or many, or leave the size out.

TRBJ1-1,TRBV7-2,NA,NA,CASSLVGAGTEAFF,TGTGCCAGCAGCTTAGTGGGGGCAGGCACTGAAGCTTTCTTT
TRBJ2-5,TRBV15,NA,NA,CATSLFQGRQETQYF,TGTGCCACCTCCCTTTTTCAGGGGCGGCAAGAGACCCAGTACTTC
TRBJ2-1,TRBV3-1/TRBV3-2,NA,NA,CASSQGLPGLRRQEQFF,TGTGCCAGCAGCCAAGGTCTTCCGGGACTTAGACGGCAGGAGCAGTTCTTC
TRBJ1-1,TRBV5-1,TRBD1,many,CASRGTGGHTEAFF,TGCGCCAGCCGGGGGACAGGGGGCCACACTGAAGCTTTCTTT
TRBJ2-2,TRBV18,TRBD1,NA,CASSPNGPGQGVSGELFF,TGTGCCAGCTCACCGAACGGTCCGGGACAGGGGGTGTCCGGGGAGCTGTTTTTT
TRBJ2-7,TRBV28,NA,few,CASTRDRVSYEQYF,TGTGCCAGCACGCGGGACAGAGTCTCCTACGAGCAGTACTTC
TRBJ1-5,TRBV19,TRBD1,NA,CASSSPSPDRDNQPQHF,TGTGCCAGTAGTTCTCCAAGCCCCGACAGGGACAATCAGCCCCAGCATTTT
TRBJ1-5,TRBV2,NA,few,CASSVGGGRQPQHF,TGTGCCAGCAGTGTGGGAGGGGGTCGTCAGCCCCAGCATTTT
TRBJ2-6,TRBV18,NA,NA,CASSVMRDLQSRANVLTF,TGTGCCAGCTCAGTGATGAGGGACTTACAAAGTCGGGCCAACGTCCTGACTTTC
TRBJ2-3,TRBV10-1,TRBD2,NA,CASSERRVAGVTDTQYF,TGCGCCAGCAGTGAGCGAAGGGTAGCGGGAGTTACAGATACGCAGTATTTT
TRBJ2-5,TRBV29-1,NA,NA,CSVGGGNQETQYF,TGCAGCGTAGGGGGGGGGAACCAAGAGACCCAGTACTTC
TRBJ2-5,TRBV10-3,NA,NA,CATSRARESETQYF,TGTGCCACTTCCCGGGCACGGGAGTCAGAGACCCAGTACTTC
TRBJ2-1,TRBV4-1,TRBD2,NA,CASSQDPGTSGRMSYNEQFF,TGCGCCAGCAGCCAAGACCCCGGGACTAGCGGGAGGATGTCCTACAATGAGCAGTTCTTC
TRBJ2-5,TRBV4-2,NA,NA,CASSQVSETQYF,TGTGCCAGCAGCCAAGTTAGCGAGACCCAGTACTTC
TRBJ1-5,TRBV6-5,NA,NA,CATRDNARNQPQHF,TGTGCCACACGGGACAATGCTCGCAATCAGCCCCAGCATTTT
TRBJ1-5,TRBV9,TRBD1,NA,CASSAGTGGNQPQHF,TGTGCCAGCAGCGCCGGGACAGGGGGCAATCAGCCCCAGCATTTT
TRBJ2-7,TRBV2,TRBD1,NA,CAGRRDRGFYEQYF,TGTGCCGGTCGGAGGGACAGGGGGTTCTACGAGCAGTACTTC
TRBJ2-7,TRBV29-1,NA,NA,CSVEGLLGSDEQYF,TGCAGCGTTGAAGGTCTGTTAGGGAGCGACGAGCAGTACTTC
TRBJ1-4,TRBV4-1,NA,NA,CASSPAGTGINEKLFF,TGCGCCAGCAGCCCAGCTGGAACAGGGATTAATGAAAAACTGTTTTTT
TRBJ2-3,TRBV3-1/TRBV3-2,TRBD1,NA,CASRRTGIEDTQYF,TGTGCCAGCAGGCGGACAGGGATTGAAGATACGCAGTATTTT
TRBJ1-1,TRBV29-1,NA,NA,CSAGETGDNTETFF,TGCAGCGCTGGCGAGACAGGAGATAACACTGAAACTTTCTTT
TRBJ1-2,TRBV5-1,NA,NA,CASSFAGYTGYTF,TGCGCCAGCAGCTTTGCAGGGTACACAGGCTACACCTTC
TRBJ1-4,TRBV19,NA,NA,CASSETNSRKLFF,TGTGCCAGTAGTGAAACCAACTCGCGAAAACTGTTTTTT
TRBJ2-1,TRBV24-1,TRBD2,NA,CATSVGSGSRNEQFF,TGTGCCACCAGTGTTGGTAGCGGGAGCCGGAATGAGCAGTTCTTC
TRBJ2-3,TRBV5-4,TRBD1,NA,CASSHNRGAITDTQYF,TGTGCCAGCAGCCATAACAGGGGTGCGATCACAGATACGCAGTATTTT
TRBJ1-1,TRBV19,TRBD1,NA,CASYRGQGNTEAFF,TGTGCCAGTTATCGGGGACAGGGGAACACTGAAGCTTTCTTT
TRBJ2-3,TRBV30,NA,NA,CAWSGSTDTQYF,TGTGCCTGGAGCGGGAGCACAGATACGCAGTATTTT
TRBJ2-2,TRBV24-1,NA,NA,CATSEIWQKELFF,TGTGCCACCAGTGAAATCTGGCAAAAAGAGCTGTTTTTT
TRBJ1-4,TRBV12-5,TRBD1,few,CASGLGQGREKLFF,TGTGCTAGTGGTCTCGGACAGGGTCGAGAAAAACTGTTTTTT
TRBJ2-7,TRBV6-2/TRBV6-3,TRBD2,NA,CASSFIPGTSGSSYEQYF,TGTGCCAGCAGTTTTATACCTGGGACTAGCGGAAGCTCCTACGAGCAGTACTTC
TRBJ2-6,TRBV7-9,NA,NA,CASSFTIQTGANVLTF,TGTGCCAGCAGCTTCACCATTCAGACTGGGGCCAACGTCCTGACTTTC
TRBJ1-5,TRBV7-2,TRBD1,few,CASSLGSEGAAKPQHF,TGTGCCAGCAGCTTAGGATCGGAGGGGGCTGCTAAGCCCCAGCATTTT
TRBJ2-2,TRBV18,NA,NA,CASSPGRQENTGELFF,TGTGCCAGCTCACCAGGGAGACAGGAGAACACCGGGGAGCTGTTTTTT
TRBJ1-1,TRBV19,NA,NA,CASTPGQTLEAFF,TGTGCCAGTACCCCCGGACAGACCCTTGAAGCTTTCTTT
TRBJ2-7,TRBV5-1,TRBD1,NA,CASSWGDRGSEQYF,TGCGCCAGCAGCTGGGGGGACAGGGGTAGCGAGCAGTACTTC
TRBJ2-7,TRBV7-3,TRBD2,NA,CASSLNSGLAGAEQYF,TGTGCCAGCAGCTTAAACTCGGGACTAGCGGGAGCCGAGCAGTACTTC
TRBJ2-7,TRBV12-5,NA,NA,CASKSGDHSYEQYF,TGTGCTAGTAAATCGGGGGACCACTCCTACGAGCAGTACTTC
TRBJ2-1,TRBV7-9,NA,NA,CASSLTQVARRAYNEQFF,TGTGCCAGCTCTCTAACGCAAGTGGCCCGGAGAGCCTACAATGAGCAGTTCTTC
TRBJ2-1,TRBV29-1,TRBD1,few,CSVGQGYYNEQFF,TGCAGCGTAGGACAGGGCTACTACAATGAGCAGTTCTTC